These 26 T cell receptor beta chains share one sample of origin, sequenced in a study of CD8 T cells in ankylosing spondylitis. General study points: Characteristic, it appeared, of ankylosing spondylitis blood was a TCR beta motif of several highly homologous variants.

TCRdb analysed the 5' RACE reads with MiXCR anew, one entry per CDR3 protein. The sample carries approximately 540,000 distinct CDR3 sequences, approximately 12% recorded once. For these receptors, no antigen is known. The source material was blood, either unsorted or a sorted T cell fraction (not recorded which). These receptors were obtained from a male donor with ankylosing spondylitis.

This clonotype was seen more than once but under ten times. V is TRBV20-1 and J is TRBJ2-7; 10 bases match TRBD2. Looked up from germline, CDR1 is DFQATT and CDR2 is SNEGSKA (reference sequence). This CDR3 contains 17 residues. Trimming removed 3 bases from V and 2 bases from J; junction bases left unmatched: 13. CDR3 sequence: CSARLSSGRVGAYEQYF. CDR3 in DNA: TGCAGTGCTAGGTTGTCTAGCGGGAGAGTTGGGGCCTACGAGCAGTACTTC.

DNA of the CDR3: TGCAGCGCTAACGGTGGGGGCTACGAGCAGTACTTC. Its translation: CSANGGGYEQYF. V and J are TRBV29-1 and TRBJ2-7; D may correspond to TRBD1 or TRBD2 (5 bases each). The length of the CDR3 is 12 residues. The V end lost 7 bases, the J end lost 3 bases, and 13 bases lay between the germline ends. CDR1 is SQVTM, CDR2 ANQGSEA, per germline.

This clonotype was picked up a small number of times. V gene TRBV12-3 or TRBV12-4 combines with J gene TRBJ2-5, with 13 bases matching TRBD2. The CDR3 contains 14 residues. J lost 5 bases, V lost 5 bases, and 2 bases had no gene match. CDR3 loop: CASSRTSGSETQYF. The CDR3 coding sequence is TGTGCCAGCAGTCGGACTAGCGGGAGTGAGACCCAGTACTTC.

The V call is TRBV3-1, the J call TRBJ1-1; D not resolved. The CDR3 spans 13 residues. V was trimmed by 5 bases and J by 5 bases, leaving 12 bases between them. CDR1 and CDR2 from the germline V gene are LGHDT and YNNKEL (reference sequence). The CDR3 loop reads CASSKGLETEAFF. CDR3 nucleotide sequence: TGTGCCAGCAGCAAAGGGTTGGAAACTGAAGCTTTCTTT.

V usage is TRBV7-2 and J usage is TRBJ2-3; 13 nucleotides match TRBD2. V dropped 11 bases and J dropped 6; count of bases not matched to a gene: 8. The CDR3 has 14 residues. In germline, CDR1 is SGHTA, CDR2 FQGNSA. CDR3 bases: TGTGCCTCACGCGGACTAGCGGGAGCCGATACGCAGTATTTT. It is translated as CASRGLAGADTQYF.

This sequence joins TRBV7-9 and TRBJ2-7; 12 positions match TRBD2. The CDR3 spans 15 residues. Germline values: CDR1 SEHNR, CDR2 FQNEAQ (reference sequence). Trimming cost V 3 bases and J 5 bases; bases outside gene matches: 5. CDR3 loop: CASSLTSGSVDEQYF. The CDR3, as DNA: TGTGCCAGCAGCTTGACTAGCGGGAGCGTGGACGAGCAGTACTTC. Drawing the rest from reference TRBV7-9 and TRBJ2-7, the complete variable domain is DTGVSQNPRHKITKRGQNVTFRCDPISEHNRLYWYRQTLGQGPEFLTYFQNEAQLEKSRLLSDRFSAERPKGSFSTLEIQRTEQGDSAMYLCASSLTSGSVDEQYFGPGTRLTVT.

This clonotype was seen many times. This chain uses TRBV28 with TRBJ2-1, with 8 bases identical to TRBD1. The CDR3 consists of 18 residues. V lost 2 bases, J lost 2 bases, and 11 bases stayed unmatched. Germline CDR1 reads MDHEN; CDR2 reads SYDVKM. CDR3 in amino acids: CASSLEGQVSYTYNEQFF. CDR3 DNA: TGTGCCAGCAGTTTAGAGGGACAGGTCTCTTATACCTACAATGAGCAGTTCTTC.

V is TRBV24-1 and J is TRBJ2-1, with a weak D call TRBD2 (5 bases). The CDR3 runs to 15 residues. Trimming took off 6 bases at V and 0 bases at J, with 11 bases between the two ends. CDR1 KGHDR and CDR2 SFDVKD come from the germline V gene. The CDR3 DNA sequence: TGTGCCACCAGTTTGGAGCGGAACTCCTACAATGAGCAGTTCTTC. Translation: CATSLERNSYNEQFF.

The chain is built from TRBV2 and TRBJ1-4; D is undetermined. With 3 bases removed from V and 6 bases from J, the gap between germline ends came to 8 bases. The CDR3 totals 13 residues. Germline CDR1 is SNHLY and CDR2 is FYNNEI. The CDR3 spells CASSEIRDEKLFF. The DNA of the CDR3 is TGTGCCAGCAGTGAGATTCGGGATGAAAAACTGTTTTTT.

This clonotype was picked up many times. The chain's CDR3 is CASNLDRASGANVLTF. The CDR3 nucleotides are TGTGCCAGCAACTTAGACAGGGCCTCTGGGGCCAACGTCCTGACTTTC. V and J are TRBV12-3 or TRBV12-4 and TRBJ2-6; the match to TRBD1 covers 7 bases. V was pared by 7 bases and J by 0 bases, with 6 bases of the junction left unmatched. The CDR3 sequence is 16 residues long.

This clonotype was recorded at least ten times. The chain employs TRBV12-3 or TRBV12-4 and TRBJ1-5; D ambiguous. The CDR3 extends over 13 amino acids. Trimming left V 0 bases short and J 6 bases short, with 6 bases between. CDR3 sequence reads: CASSLAGFQPQHF. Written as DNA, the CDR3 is TGTGCCAGCAGTTTAGCGGGATTTCAGCCCCAGCATTTT.

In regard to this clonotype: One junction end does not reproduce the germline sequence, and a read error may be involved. Here the CDR3 reads CCARTSGRARYNEQFF. The DNA for the CDR3 is TGCTGTGCCAGGACTAGCGGGAGGGCTCGTTACAATGAGCAGTTCTTC. The V and J genes are TRBV20-1 and TRBJ2-1; the match to TRBD2 covers 15 bases. This CDR3 region has 16 residues. Germline CDR1 reads DFQATT; CDR2 reads SNEGSKA (reference sequence).

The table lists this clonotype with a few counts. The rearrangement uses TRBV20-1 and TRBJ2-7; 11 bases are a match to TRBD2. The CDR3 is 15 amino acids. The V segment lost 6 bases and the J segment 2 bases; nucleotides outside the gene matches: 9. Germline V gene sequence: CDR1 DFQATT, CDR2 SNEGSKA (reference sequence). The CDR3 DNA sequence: TGCAGTGCGAACCCTCTAGCGGGAGGCACCTACGAGCAGTACGTC. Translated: CSANPLAGGTYEQYV.

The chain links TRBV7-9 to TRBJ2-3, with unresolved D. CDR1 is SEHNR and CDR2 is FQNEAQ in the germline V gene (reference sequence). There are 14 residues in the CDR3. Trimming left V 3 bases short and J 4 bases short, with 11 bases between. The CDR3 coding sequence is TGTGCCAGCAGCTTTAGGGTAGGCGCAGATACGCAGTATTTT. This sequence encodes CASSFRVGADTQYF. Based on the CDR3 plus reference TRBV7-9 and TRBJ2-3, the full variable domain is DTGVSQNPRHKITKRGQNVTFRCDPISEHNRLYWYRQTLGQGPEFLTYFQNEAQLEKSRLLSDRFSAERPKGSFSTLEIQRTEQGDSAMYLCASSFRVGADTQYFGPGTRLTVL.

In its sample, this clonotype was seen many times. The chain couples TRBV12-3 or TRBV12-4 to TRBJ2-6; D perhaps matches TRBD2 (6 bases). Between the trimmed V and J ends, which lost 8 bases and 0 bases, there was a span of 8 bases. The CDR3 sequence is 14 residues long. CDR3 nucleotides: TGTGCCAGCGGAGGGGACTCTGGGGCCAACGTCCTGACTTTC. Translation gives CASGGDSGANVLTF.

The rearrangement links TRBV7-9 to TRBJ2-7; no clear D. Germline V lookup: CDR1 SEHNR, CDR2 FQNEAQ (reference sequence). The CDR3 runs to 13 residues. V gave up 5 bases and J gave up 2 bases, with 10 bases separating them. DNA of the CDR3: TGTGCCAGCAGCCTGGCCAAGACCTACGAGCAGTACGTC. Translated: CASSLAKTYEQYV.

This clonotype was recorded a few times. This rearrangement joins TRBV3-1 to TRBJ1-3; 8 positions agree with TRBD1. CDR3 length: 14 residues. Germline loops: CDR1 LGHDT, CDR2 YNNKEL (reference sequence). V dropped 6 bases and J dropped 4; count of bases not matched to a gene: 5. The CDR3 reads CASSLTGEGNTIYF. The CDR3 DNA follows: TGTGCCAGCAGTCTGACAGGGGAAGGAAACACCATATATTTT.

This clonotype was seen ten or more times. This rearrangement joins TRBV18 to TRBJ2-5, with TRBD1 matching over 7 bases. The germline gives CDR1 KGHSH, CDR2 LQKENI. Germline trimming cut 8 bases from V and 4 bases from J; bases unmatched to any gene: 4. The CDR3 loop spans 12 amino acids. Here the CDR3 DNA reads TGTGCCAGCAGCCGGGACAGAGAGACCCAGTACTTC. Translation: CASSRDRETQYF. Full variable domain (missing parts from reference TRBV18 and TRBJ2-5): NAGVMQNPRHLVRRRGQEARLRCSPMKGHSHVYWYRQLPEEGLKFMVYLQKENIIDESGMPKERFSAEFPKEGPSILRIQQVVRGDSAAYFCASSRDRETQYFGPGTRLLVL.

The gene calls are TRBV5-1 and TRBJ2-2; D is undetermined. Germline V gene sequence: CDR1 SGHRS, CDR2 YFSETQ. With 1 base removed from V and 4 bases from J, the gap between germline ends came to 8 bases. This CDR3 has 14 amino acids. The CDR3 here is CASSLSTGTGELFF. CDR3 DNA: TGCGCCAGCAGCTTGTCCACGGGCACCGGGGAGCTGTTTTTT. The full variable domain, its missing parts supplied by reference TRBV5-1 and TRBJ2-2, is KAGVTQTPRYLIKTRGQQVTLSCSPISGHRSVSWYQQTPGQGLQFLFEYFSETQRNKGNFPGRFSGRQFSNSRSEMNVSTLELGDSALYLCASSLSTGTGELFFGEGSRLTVL.

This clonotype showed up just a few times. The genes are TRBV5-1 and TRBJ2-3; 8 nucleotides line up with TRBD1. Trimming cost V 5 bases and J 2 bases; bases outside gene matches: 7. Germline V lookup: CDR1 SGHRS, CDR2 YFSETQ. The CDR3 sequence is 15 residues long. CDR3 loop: CASSPDRGYTDTQYF. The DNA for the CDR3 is TGCGCCAGCAGTCCTGACAGGGGTTACACAGATACGCAGTATTTT.

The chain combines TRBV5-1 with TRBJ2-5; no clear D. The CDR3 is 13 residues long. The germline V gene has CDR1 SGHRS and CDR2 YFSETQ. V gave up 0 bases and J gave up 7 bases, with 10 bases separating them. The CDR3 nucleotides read TGCGCCAGCAGCTTGGATTTACTCGGGACCCAGTACTTC. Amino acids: CASSLDLLGTQYF.

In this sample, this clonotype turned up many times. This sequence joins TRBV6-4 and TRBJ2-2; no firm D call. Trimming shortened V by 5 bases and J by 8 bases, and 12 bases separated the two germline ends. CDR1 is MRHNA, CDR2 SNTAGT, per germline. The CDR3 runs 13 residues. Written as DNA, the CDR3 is TGTGCCAGCAGTTCCGATGGCACGGGGGAGCTGTTTTTT. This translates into CASSSDGTGELFF.

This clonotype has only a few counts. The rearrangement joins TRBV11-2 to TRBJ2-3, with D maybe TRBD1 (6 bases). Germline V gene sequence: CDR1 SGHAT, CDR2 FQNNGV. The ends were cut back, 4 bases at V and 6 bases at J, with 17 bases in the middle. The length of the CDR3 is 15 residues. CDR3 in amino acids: CASSSGQRSADTQYF. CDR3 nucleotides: TGTGCCAGCAGCTCAGGACAGCGCTCGGCTGATACGCAGTATTTT. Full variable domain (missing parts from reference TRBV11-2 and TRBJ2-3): EAGVAQSPRYKIIEKRQSVAFWCNPISGHATLYWYQQILGQGPKLLIQFQNNGVVDDSQLPKDRFSAERLKGVDSTLKIQPAKLEDSAVYLCASSSGQRSADTQYFGPGTRLTVL.

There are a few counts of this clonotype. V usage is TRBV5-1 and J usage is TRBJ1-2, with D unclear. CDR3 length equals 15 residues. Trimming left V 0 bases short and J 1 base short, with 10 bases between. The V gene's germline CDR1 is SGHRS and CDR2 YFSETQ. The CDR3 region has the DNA TGCGCCAGCAGCTTGGGCGAATGGGGTAACTATGGCTACACCTTC. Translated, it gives CASSLGEWGNYGYTF. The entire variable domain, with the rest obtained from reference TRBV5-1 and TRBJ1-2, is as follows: KAGVTQTPRYLIKTRGQQVTLSCSPISGHRSVSWYQQTPGQGLQFLFEYFSETQRNKGNFPGRFSGRQFSNSRSEMNVSTLELGDSALYLCASSLGEWGNYGYTFGSGTRLTVV.

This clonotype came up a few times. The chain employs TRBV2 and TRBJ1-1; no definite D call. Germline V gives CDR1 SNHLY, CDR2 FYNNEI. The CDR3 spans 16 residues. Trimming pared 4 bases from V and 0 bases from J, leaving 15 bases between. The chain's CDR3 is CASSGVAGLMNTEAFF. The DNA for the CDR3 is TGTGCCAGCAGTGGTGTGGCAGGCCTCATGAACACTGAAGCTTTCTTT.

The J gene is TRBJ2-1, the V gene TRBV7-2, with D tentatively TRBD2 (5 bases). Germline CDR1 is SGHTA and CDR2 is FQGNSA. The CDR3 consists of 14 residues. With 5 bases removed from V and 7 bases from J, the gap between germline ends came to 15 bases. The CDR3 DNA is TGTGCCAGCAGCCCCCTGTTAGCGCCAAATGAGCAGTTCTTC. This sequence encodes CASSPLLAPNEQFF.